The 14 T cell receptor beta chains below come from one sample, sequenced in a study of blood T cell repertoires in COVID-19. Clones were sequenced by immunoSEQ multiplex PCR, and TCRdb holds only the in-frame ones, with some missing. The sample lists around 250,000 clones, 65% to 85% occurring once. Sequencing was done on a sample of peripheral blood. The origin of the receptors is an older man with acute or convalescent COVID-19.

The rearrangement uses TRBV3-1 (or the pseudogene TRBV3-2) and TRBJ1-1; D unclear. Germline V lookup: CDR1 LGHDT, CDR2 YNNKEL (reference sequence). The CDR3 is 14 amino acids. Trimming took off 1 base at V and 5 bases at J, with 11 bases between the two ends. This CDR3 reads CASSQGVPRTEAFF. The CDR3 DNA is TGTGCCAGCAGCCAAGGGGTCCCGAGGACTGAAGCTTTCTTT.

J is TRBJ1-1 and V is TRBV11-2; TRBD1 matches 9 bases. V shed 0 bases, J shed 6 bases, and the junction held 5 bases outside the gene matches. Germline loops: CDR1 SGHAT, CDR2 FQNNGV. The CDR3 covers 15 residues. The CDR3 loop reads CASSLEGTGISEAFF. The CDR3, as DNA: TGTGCCAGCAGCTTAGAGGGGACAGGGATCTCTGAAGCTTTCTTT.

This chain links TRBV5-4 with TRBJ1-6; no reliable D call. This CDR3 has 14 residues. With 3 bases removed from V and 5 bases from J, the gap between germline ends came to 9 bases. Germline V gives CDR1 SGHNT, CDR2 YYREEE (reference sequence). In DNA form, the CDR3 reads TGTGCCAGCAGCTCTAGACCGAATAATTCACCCCTCCACTTT. This gives the protein CASSSRPNNSPLHF.

The V call is TRBV3-1 (or the pseudogene TRBV3-2), the J call TRBJ1-1, with D possibly being TRBD1 (5 bases). V shed 5 bases and J shed 8 bases, with 9 bases lying between them. Germline values: CDR1 LGHDT, CDR2 YNNKEL (reference sequence). This CDR3 has 11 residues. This chain's CDR3 is CASSKTAEAFF. CDR3 nucleotides: TGTGCCAGCAGCAAGACAGCCGAAGCTTTCTTT.

This clone showed up just once. The chain links TRBV2 to TRBJ2-3; D perhaps matches TRBD2 (5 bases). The V gene lost 6 bases and the J gene lost 6 bases, with 25 bases spanning the gap. CDR1 and CDR2 (germline): SNHLY, FYNNEI. The CDR3 is 17 amino acids. Here the CDR3 reads CASSAIVGSMVKDTQYF. In nucleotides, the CDR3 is TGTGCCAGCAGCGCAATTGTAGGGAGCATGGTAAAGGATACGCAGTATTTT.

The chain uses TRBV5-4 and TRBJ2-3, with 12 nucleotides matching TRBD2. The J segment lost 8 bases and the V segment lost 0 bases, leaving 7 bases of the junction unmatched. From germline, CDR1 is SGHNT and CDR2 YYREEE (reference sequence). The CDR3 extends over 16 amino acids. The CDR3 bases are TGTGCCAGCAGCTTGGCTAGGGCTAGCGGGAGGGGTACGCAGTATTTT. Translated, it gives CASSLARASGRGTQYF.

CDR3 protein: CASSLDGRGSSGNTIYF. CDR3 DNA: TGCGCCAGCAGCTTGGACGGCAGGGGAAGCTCTGGAAACACCATATATTTT. The genes are TRBV5-1 and TRBJ1-3; D possibly corresponds to TRBD1 (6 bases). Germline CDR1 reads SGHRS; CDR2 reads YFSETQ. CDR3 length equals 17 residues. Trimming left V 0 bases short and J 0 bases short, with 13 bases between.

This clone was picked up one time. V usage is TRBV5-1 and J usage is TRBJ1-4; 8 bases are shared with TRBD1. The CDR3 extends over 16 amino acids. V gave up 0 bases and J gave up 8 bases; unmatched junction bases: 9. Germline loops: CDR1 SGHRS, CDR2 YFSETQ. This chain's CDR3 is CASSLDAGTGGEKLFF. The CDR3 nucleotides read TGCGCCAGCAGCTTGGACGCCGGGACAGGCGGGGAAAAACTGTTTTTT.

This clone was observed a few times. In the same sample, other DNA sequences code for this CDR3. This chain links TRBV5-6 with TRBJ2-1; 8 nucleotides line up with TRBD2. The CDR3 spans 14 residues. J lost 6 bases, V lost 5 bases, and 7 bases had no gene match. Germline CDR1 SGHDT, CDR2 YYEEEE. The CDR3 DNA reads TGTGCCAGCAGGGCGACTAGCGAGGGCAATGAGCAGTTCTTC. Its translation: CASRATSEGNEQFF.

V usage is TRBV3-1 (or the pseudogene TRBV3-2) and J usage is TRBJ1-6; D not certain. The V end lost 4 bases, the J end lost 7 bases, and 8 bases lay between the germline ends. The V gene's germline CDR1 is LGHDT and CDR2 YNNKEL (reference sequence). The CDR3 covers 13 residues. CDR3 protein: CASSPELNSPLHF. In DNA form, the CDR3 reads TGTGCCAGCAGCCCAGAATTAAATTCACCCCTCCACTTT.

This rearrangement joins TRBV7-6 to TRBJ1-5, with 11 bases that match TRBD1. The V segment lost 5 bases and the J segment 6 bases; nucleotides outside the gene matches: 9. CDR1 SGHVS and CDR2 FNYEAQ come from the germline V gene. This CDR3 spans 16 amino acids. CDR3: CASSPDLDRGLQPQHF. The CDR3 nucleotides are TGTGCCAGCAGCCCCGACCTGGACAGGGGGCTTCAGCCCCAGCATTTT. The complete variable domain, with remaining parts taken from reference TRBV7-6 and TRBJ1-5, reads GAGVSQSPRYKVTKRGQDVALRCDPISGHVSLYWYRQALGQGPEFLTYFNYEAQQDKSGLPNDRFSAERPEGSISTLTIQRTEQRDSAMYRCASSPDLDRGLQPQHFGDGTRLSIL.

J is TRBJ2-2 and V is TRBV5-4, with TRBD2 matching 13 bases. Germline trimming cut 4 bases from V and 6 bases from J; bases unmatched to any gene: 6. The CDR3 runs to 16 residues. In germline, CDR1 is SGHNT, CDR2 YYREEE (reference sequence). The CDR3: CASSIGLAGDSGELFF. Here the CDR3 DNA reads TGTGCCAGCAGCATAGGACTAGCGGGAGACTCCGGGGAGCTGTTTTTT.

The J gene is TRBJ1-6, the V gene TRBV28, with 7 bases lining up with TRBD1. With V trimmed by 6 bases and J by 7 bases, 6 bases remained unmatched. Germline CDR1 is MDHEN and CDR2 is SYDVKM. This CDR3 region has 14 residues. The CDR3 region has the DNA TGTGCCAGCAGGCCTCAGGGGGAGAATTCACCCCTCCACTTT. Protein sequence: CASRPQGENSPLHF. Together with reference TRBV28 and TRBJ1-6, the CDR3 gives the full variable domain: DVKVTQSSRYLVKRTGEKVFLECVQDMDHENMFWYRQDPGLGLRLIYFSYDVKMKEKGDIPEGYSVSREKKERFSLILESASTNQTSMYLCASRPQGENSPLHFGNGTRLTVT.

The chain employs TRBV15 and TRBJ1-6; D is unclear. V lost 0 bases to trimming and J lost 9 bases, with 6 bases between them. CDR1 and CDR2 (germline): LNHNV, YYDKDF (reference sequence). The CDR3 runs to 13 residues. CDR3 sequence (DNA): TGTGCCACCAGCAGAGATCCGAGTTCACCCCTCCACTTT. It encodes CATSRDPSSPLHF. Full variable domain (rest looked up from reference TRBV15 and TRBJ1-6): DAMVIQNPRYQVTQFGKPVTLSCSQTLNHNVMYWYQQKSSQAPKLLFHYYDKDFNNEADTPDNFQSRRPNTSFCFLDIRSPGLGDTAMYLCATSRDPSSPLHFGNGTRLTVT.